The sequence of this T cell receptor beta chain was determined in a study of PD-1 blockade in classical Hodgkin lymphoma. Study-wide background: Nivolumab was administered to patients intravenously at 3 mg/kg every 2 weeks.

Notes on this clone: No antigen is known for it.

Every patient relapsed after autologous stem cell transplantation, and brentuximab vedotin exposure varied. With magnetic negative selection, CD4+ T cells were purified from PBMCs that had been thawed. Study-level results: Compared with healthy donors, newly diagnosed patients reportedly showed lower baseline TCR diversity. Baseline diversity was lower in partial responders and progressors than complete responders. Causes of the repertoire differences remain undefined, possibly disease activity or prior therapy.

The table came from immunoSEQ multiplex PCR; TCRdb's copy has only in-frame clones and leaves some out. The sample consists of approximately 7,500 clones, more than 80% of them appearing once. Germline loops: CDR1 SGHRS, CDR2 YFSETQ. The CDR3 contains 14 residues. V gave up 0 bases and J gave up 3 bases, with 10 bases separating them. This receptor was obtained from a human donor with classical Hodgkin lymphoma. This sequence joins TRBV5-1 and TRBJ2-7; maybe TRBD1 (6 bases). Source: CD4+ T cells from blood, taken at baseline. CDR3 loop: CASSLDRAGYEQYF. The CDR3 DNA reads as TGCGCCAGCAGCTTGGACAGGGCAGGCTACGAGCAGTACTTC. Based on the CDR3 plus reference TRBV5-1 and TRBJ2-7, the full variable domain is KAGVTQTPRYLIKTRGQQVTLSCSPISGHRSVSWYQQTPGQGLQFLFEYFSETQRNKGNFPGRFSGRQFSNSRSEMNVSTLELGDSALYLCASSLDRAGYEQYFGPGTRLTVT.